The 21 T cell receptor beta chains below come from one sample, sequenced in a study of T cells in Graves' hyperthyroidism and ophthalmopathy. Amplified regions were TCR beta CDR3 sequences from RNA transcripts. First-round RT-PCR of the TCR CDR3 relied on the HTBI primer set. MiXCR, applied by TCRdb to the multiplex PCR reads, yields one record per CDR3 protein. The data contain about 380,000 distinct CDR3 sequences, roughly 13% of them singletons. What was sequenced was blood. Every receptor here comes from a man aged 30 to 45 with Graves' hyperthyroidism that later progressed to Graves' ophthalmopathy.

There are a few counts of this clonotype. This rearrangement joins TRBV20-1 to TRBJ2-4; TRBD1 matches 8 bases. This CDR3 is built from 17 residues. Germline-derived CDR1 and CDR2 are DFQATT and SNEGSKA (reference sequence). V lost 2 bases to trimming and J lost 1 base; unmatched junction nucleotides: 10. Here the CDR3 reads CSARPFGQGYAKNIQYF. CDR3 nucleotide sequence: TGCAGTGCTAGACCATTTGGACAGGGCTACGCCAAAAACATTCAGTACTTC.

This rearrangement joins TRBV28 to TRBJ2-2; the match to TRBD1 covers 7 bases. Germline-derived CDR1 and CDR2 are MDHEN and SYDVKM. CDR3 length: 15 residues. The V gene end was trimmed by 5 bases and the J gene end by 4 bases; junction bases not matched to a gene: 7. In nucleotides, the CDR3 is TGTGCCAGCAGTCCAGGACAGGTTCTCACCGGGGAGCTGTTTTTT. Translation gives CASSPGQVLTGELFF.

Many counts were recorded for this clonotype. The genes are TRBV28 and TRBJ1-2; maybe TRBD1 (5 bases). The CDR3 extends over 13 amino acids. Germline V gene sequence: CDR1 MDHEN, CDR2 SYDVKM. V was clipped by 4 bases and J by 3 bases, with 9 bases between them. CDR3 loop: CASSSQGYYGYTF. CDR3 bases: TGTGCCAGCAGTTCTCAGGGATACTATGGCTACACCTTC.

This chain connects TRBV30 to TRBJ1-2, with 7 bases aligning to TRBD1. The ends lost 1 base at V and 8 bases at J; junction bases unmatched: 10. The germline gives CDR1 GTSNPN, CDR2 SVGIG (reference sequence). The CDR3 contains 14 residues. The CDR3 sequence is CAWSDGTAYGGYTF. CDR3 DNA sequence: TGTGCCTGGAGTGACGGGACAGCCTATGGAGGCTACACCTTC.

The CDR3 region is CASSLLENEQFF. In DNA form, the CDR3 reads TGCGCCAGCAGCTTGCTAGAGAATGAGCAGTTCTTC. This chain links TRBV5-1 with TRBJ2-1, with unresolved D. Germline CDR1 and CDR2: SGHRS and YFSETQ. Trimming stripped 1 base from V and 7 bases from J, with 6 bases between. The CDR3 length is 12 residues. The full variable domain, its missing parts supplied by reference TRBV5-1 and TRBJ2-1, is KAGVTQTPRYLIKTRGQQVTLSCSPISGHRSVSWYQQTPGQGLQFLFEYFSETQRNKGNFPGRFSGRQFSNSRSEMNVSTLELGDSALYLCASSLLENEQFFGPGTRLTVL.

This clonotype was counted at least ten times. The chain is built from TRBV12-3 or TRBV12-4 and TRBJ2-2, with a tentative D call TRBD2 (6 bases). With 7 bases removed from V and 1 base from J, the gap between germline ends came to 13 bases. This CDR3 is 15 amino acids long. The CDR3 DNA is TGTGCCAGCACTCTGGGGGGTGAGAACACCGGGGAGCTGTTTTTT. This translates into CASTLGGENTGELFF.

This clonotype was observed at least ten times. The rearrangement links TRBV6-5 to TRBJ2-1; TRBD1 aligns across 9 bases. Trimming cost V 1 base and J 9 bases; bases outside gene matches: 10. The length of the CDR3 is 16 residues. CDR1 is MNHEY, CDR2 SVGAGI, per germline. The CDR3 region is CASSYLPGQGRREQFF. CDR3 in DNA: TGTGCCAGCAGTTACTTACCGGGACAGGGAAGGCGTGAGCAGTTCTTC.

V usage is TRBV9 and J usage is TRBJ2-7, with TRBD2 identical over 10 bases. CDR3 length: 16 amino acids. CDR1 is SGDLS and CDR2 is YYNGEE in the germline V gene. With 0 bases clipped from V and 5 bases from J, the junction kept 8 bases outside the gene matches. The DNA of the CDR3 is TGTGCCAGCAGCGTAGCGAGCGGGGGGGCCATCAACGAGCAGTACTTC. Protein: CASSVASGGAINEQYF.

In this sample, this clonotype turned up a few times. CDR3: CASSGQGGNTGELFF. The CDR3 DNA sequence: TGTGCCAGCAGCGGACAGGGGGGGAACACCGGGGAGCTGTTTTTT. The chain employs TRBV9 and TRBJ2-2, with 9 nucleotides matching TRBD1. The CDR3 spans 15 residues. Germline V gives CDR1 SGDLS, CDR2 YYNGEE. The trim removed 3 bases at V and 1 base at J, leaving 1 base unmatched.

This clonotype was observed a few times. This chain links TRBV20-1 with TRBJ2-5, with 11 bases fitting TRBD2. The CDR3 length is 16 residues. Losses at the gene ends were 1 base for V and 9 bases for J; bases not matched to a gene: 13. Germline assignment: CDR1 DFQATT and CDR2 SNEGSKA (reference sequence). Here the CDR3 reads CSARATYHGTSGAQYF. CDR3 nucleotide sequence: TGCAGTGCTAGAGCAACGTATCACGGGACTAGCGGAGCCCAGTACTTC.

This clonotype was counted many times. The chain recombines TRBV7-9 with TRBJ1-2, with a possible D match to TRBD1 (5 bases). Looked up from germline, CDR1 is SEHNR and CDR2 is FQNEAQ (reference sequence). The ends were cut back, 5 bases at V and 4 bases at J, with 14 bases in the middle. The CDR3 has 14 amino acids. The CDR3 DNA sequence: TGTGCCAGCAGCCTGGGGACCGACCCCTATGGCTACACCTTC. This translates into CASSLGTDPYGYTF.

Only a few counts were recorded for this clonotype. The chain employs TRBV30 and TRBJ2-1; 12 nucleotides align to TRBD2. V dropped 3 bases and J dropped 7; count of bases not matched to a gene: 4. There are 14 residues in the CDR3. Germline V gene data show CDR1 as GTSNPN and CDR2 as SVGIG (reference sequence). The CDR3: CAWRSSGGANEQFF. The CDR3 nucleotides read TGTGCCTGGAGGTCTAGCGGGGGGGCTAATGAGCAGTTCTTC.

This clonotype was seen a handful of times. This chain connects TRBV6-1 to TRBJ2-3; D ambiguous. The V gene's germline CDR1 is MNHNS and CDR2 SASEGT. Trimming took off 7 bases at V and 2 bases at J, with 4 bases between the two ends. This CDR3 is built from 11 residues. The CDR3 reads CASKTTDTQYF. The DNA for the CDR3 is TGTGCCAGCAAGACCACAGATACGCAGTATTTT.

V and J are TRBV5-1 and TRBJ2-1; a weak D match, TRBD2 (5 bases). V lost 4 bases and J lost 0, with 17 bases in between. Germline loops: CDR1 SGHRS, CDR2 YFSETQ. The CDR3 is made up of 17 amino acids. DNA for the CDR3: TGCGCCAGCAGCCCGCAGGCGGGTGGAGGCTCCTACAATGAGCAGTTCTTC. As protein: CASSPQAGGGSYNEQFF.

In its sample, this clonotype was seen many times. The chain carries TRBV3-1 and TRBJ2-3; 11 bases map to TRBD2. The trim removed 3 bases at V and 0 bases at J, leaving 8 bases unmatched. The germline CDR1 and CDR2 sequences are LGHDT and YNNKEL (reference sequence). CDR3 length equals 18 residues. CDR3 DNA: TGTGCCAGCAGCCATTTCCTTAGCGGGGGGGCCAGCACAGATACGCAGTATTTT. Protein: CASSHFLSGGASTDTQYF.

This clonotype was picked up many times. CDR3 in amino acids: CASSPQGGQLFYGYTF. CDR3 sequence (DNA): TGTGCCAGCAGCCCCCAGGGTGGACAGCTATTCTATGGCTACACCTTC. The rearrangement links TRBV13 to TRBJ1-2, with D maybe TRBD1 (6 bases). This CDR3 comprises 16 residues. Germline V gene lookup returns CDR1 PRHDT and CDR2 FYEKMQ (reference sequence). With 5 bases removed from V and 4 bases from J, the gap between germline ends came to 20 bases.

This clonotype was seen at least ten times. V and J are TRBV11-2 and TRBJ1-5; D gene ambiguous. Germline CDR1 SGHAT, CDR2 FQNNGV. This CDR3 is built from 11 residues. V shed 6 bases and J shed 9 bases, with 9 bases lying between them. For the CDR3, the DNA is TGTGCCAGCAGTTCAATACGGCCCCAGCATTTT. It yields the protein CASSSIRPQHF.

In this sample, this clonotype turned up many times. This chain links TRBV27 with TRBJ2-7; the match to TRBD2 covers 10 bases. Losses at the gene ends were 0 bases for V and 3 bases for J; bases not matched to a gene: 17. Germline CDR1 and CDR2: MNHEY and SMNVEV (reference sequence). The CDR3 covers 20 residues. The CDR3 DNA is TGTGCCAGCAGTTTATCATTAGCGACTAGCGGGCCCTCGTTCGTCTACGAGCAGTACTTC. This sequence encodes CASSLSLATSGPSFVYEQYF.

The J gene is TRBJ2-5, the V gene TRBV11-3; 7 bases match TRBD2. CDR1 and CDR2 (germline): SGHNT, YENEEA. J lost 7 bases, V lost 1 base, and 0 bases had no gene match. The CDR3 totals 12 residues. This CDR3 is CASSLAGGTQYF. As DNA, the CDR3 is TGTGCCAGCAGCTTAGCGGGGGGGACCCAGTACTTC.

In this sample, this clonotype turned up many times. The chain employs TRBV28 and TRBJ1-5, with TRBD1 matching over 7 bases. The CDR3 spans 14 residues. Germline V lookup: CDR1 MDHEN, CDR2 SYDVKM. Trimming took 4 bases from V and 5 from J; bases not matched to a gene: 5. Here the CDR3 DNA reads TGTGCCAGCAGTTGGACAGGAGAATATCAGCCCCAGCATTTT. Its protein product is CASSWTGEYQPQHF.

This clonotype was detected ten times or more. The chain is built from TRBV7-6 and TRBJ2-1; 8 nucleotides agree with TRBD2. CDR3 size: 15 residues. V trimming: 5 bases; J trimming: 8 bases; junction bases outside the gene matches: 11. Germline CDR1 SGHVS, CDR2 FNYEAQ. The CDR3 DNA follows: TGTGCCAGCAGCCCCCTGGGGCTAGCGGGCGATGAGCAGTTCTTC. Translating gives CASSPLGLAGDEQFF.